This record covers a single T cell receptor beta chain. This entry belongs to a study of radiation and T cells in renal cell carcinoma. Per germline, CDR1 MGHRA and CDR2 YSYEKL. Trimming removed 1 base at V and 5 bases at J, with 14 bases between. The CDR3 sequence is 16 residues long. Only in-frame clones appear in the TCRdb table, and some are missing; sequencing was by immunoSEQ multiplex PCR. The sample gives roughly 160,000 clones, about 87% of which show up once; around 10% is in the top ten. Time point noted: blood 4 weeks post-SBRT, at nephrectomy. The treatment here: 15 Gy SBRT to primary tumor, nephrectomy 4 weeks later. Nephrectomy followed 15 Gy stereotactic body radiation by 4 weeks. Radiation-treated patients gave blood at baseline, week 2 and week 4.

Source: blood, taken from a patient whose treatment included radiotherapy and nephrectomy. The genes are TRBV4-1 and TRBJ2-2, with D possibly matching TRBD1 (6 bases). The clonotype was recovered from a woman aged 45-65 years with renal cell carcinoma. CDR3 bases: TGCGCCAGCAGCCAAGCCCGGGACATTCGGACCGGGGAGCTGTTTTTT. This translates into CASSQARDIRTGELFF.